The next 30 T cell receptor beta chains were all read from a single sample in a study of blood T cell repertoires in COVID-19. TCRdb's copy holds only in-frame clones and misses some; the assay was immunoSEQ multiplex PCR. The data contain hundreds of thousands of clones, 65% to 90% of them seen just once; the ten biggest clones take up roughly 4.6%. Material: peripheral blood. The receptor set was obtained from a middle-aged man with active or convalescent COVID-19.

The rearrangement links TRBV18 to TRBJ2-3, with 9 nucleotides matching TRBD2. Germline V gene lookup returns CDR1 KGHSH and CDR2 LQKENI. The CDR3 totals 16 residues. The V and J ends lost 1 base and 6 bases, in that order; junction bases with no gene match: 8. The CDR3 is CASSPRLTSGRDTQYF. CDR3 nucleotide sequence: TGTGCCAGCTCACCACGCTTGACTAGCGGTAGGGATACGCAGTATTTT.

V usage is TRBV7-2 and J usage is TRBJ1-1; D uncertain. V was cut by 3 bases and J by 0 bases, with 11 bases left in between. Germline CDR1 SGHTA, CDR2 FQGNSA. The CDR3 consists of 15 residues. CDR3: CASSLVGGLNTEAFF. Written as DNA, the CDR3 is TGTGCCAGCAGCTTGGTTGGCGGATTGAACACTGAAGCTTTCTTT. The full variable domain, rest sourced from reference TRBV7-2 and TRBJ1-1, is GAGVSQSPSNKVTEKGKDVELRCDPISGHTALYWYRQSLGQGLEFLIYFQGNSAPDKSGLPSDRFSAERTGGSVSTLTIQRTQQEDSAVYLCASSLVGGLNTEAFFGQGTRLTVV.

Only a few counts were recorded for this clone. The J gene is TRBJ2-5, the V gene TRBV19; weak D call: TRBD2 (6 bases). The CDR3 length is 14 residues. V was pared by 7 bases and J by 4 bases, with 16 bases between. Looked up from germline, CDR1 is LNHDA and CDR2 is SQIVND (reference sequence). The CDR3 loop reads CASTPQGGLETQYF. CDR3 in DNA: TGTGCCAGTACCCCTCAGGGAGGATTAGAGACCCAGTACTTC.

This CDR3 is CSAAGTAEAFF. The CDR3 coding sequence is TGCAGTGCTGCCGGGACAGCCGAAGCTTTCTTT. The chain uses TRBV20-1 and TRBJ1-1; 7 bases are a match to TRBD1. The ends lost 5 bases at V and 8 bases at J; junction bases unmatched: 5. CDR3 length: 11 amino acids. Germline V gives CDR1 DFQATT, CDR2 SNEGSKA (reference sequence).

V usage is TRBV5-6 and J usage is TRBJ2-7, with D unclear. Deletions cut 0 bases from V and 1 base from J, with 5 bases between. This CDR3 spans 13 amino acids. Germline V gene data show CDR1 as SGHDT and CDR2 as YYEEEE. As DNA, the CDR3 is TGTGCCAGCAGCTTGGGCAGTTCCTACGAGCAGTACTTC. This sequence encodes CASSLGSSYEQYF.

The chain uses TRBV7-6 and TRBJ2-5; TRBD1 might be the D (6 bases). Germline-derived CDR1 and CDR2 are SGHVS and FNYEAQ. Trimming took 3 bases from V and 5 from J, leaving 16 bases between them. CDR3 length: 15 amino acids. The CDR3 here is CASSFGQTSQETQYF. In DNA, the CDR3 is TGTGCCAGCAGCTTCGGACAGACGAGCCAGGAGACCCAGTACTTC.

The chain recombines TRBV20-1 with TRBJ2-7, with 9 bases matching TRBD2. Germline CDR1 and CDR2: DFQATT and SNEGSKA (reference sequence). V lost 3 bases to trimming and J lost 2 bases; unmatched junction nucleotides: 5. CDR3 length equals 14 residues. In DNA form, the CDR3 reads TGCAGTGCTAGTAGCGGGAGACCCCCCTACGAGCAGTACTTC. It specifies CSASSGRPPYEQYF.

This rearrangement joins TRBV19 to TRBJ2-2; maybe TRBD2 (5 bases). Trimming removed 10 bases from V and 5 bases from J, with 14 bases in between. The CDR3 loop spans 13 amino acids. CDR1 and CDR2 (germline): LNHDA, SQIVND (reference sequence). CDR3 in DNA: TGTGCCACAGTAGGGTGGGAGACCGGGGAGCTGTTTTTT. Translated, it gives CATVGWETGELFF.

This clone was detected only once. This sequence joins TRBV29-1 and TRBJ2-7; TRBD2 matches at 13 bases. The junction had 8 bases not matched to a gene; V was cut back by 0 bases and J by 9 bases. Germline V CDR1 and CDR2: SQVTM, ANQGSEA. The CDR3 covers 15 residues. The DNA of the CDR3 is TGCAGCGTTGAAGATCGTCGACTAGCGGGAGGCGGGCAGTACTTC. Protein product: CSVEDRRLAGGGQYF.

This chain links TRBV4-2 with TRBJ2-2, with 11 nucleotides matching TRBD2. The CDR3 runs 16 residues. CDR1 is LGHNA and CDR2 is YNFKEQ in the germline V gene. V shed 1 base and J 3 bases; nucleotides not matched to a gene: 1. For the CDR3, the DNA is TGTGCCAGCAGCCAAGGGGGACTAGCGGACACCGGGGAGCTGTTTTTT. This encodes CASSQGGLADTGELFF.

The chain is built from TRBV5-6 and TRBJ1-2, with TRBD1 matching 7 bases. Trimming removed 4 bases from V and 3 bases from J; junction bases left unmatched: 6. Germline V gives CDR1 SGHDT, CDR2 YYEEEE. This CDR3 region has 14 residues. CDR3 DNA: TGTGCCAGCAGCCGGGGTCAGGGGGACTATGGCTACACCTTC. Translating gives CASSRGQGDYGYTF.

The CDR3 sequence is CASSPPGRGVYEQYF. The CDR3 region has the DNA TGTGCCAGCTCACCCCCGGGACGGGGGGTATACGAGCAGTACTTC. The chain has TRBV18 and TRBJ2-7, with 7 bases aligning to TRBD2. The trim removed 3 bases at V and 4 bases at J, leaving 9 bases unmatched. The germline V gene encodes CDR1 KGHSH and CDR2 LQKENI. The CDR3 extends over 15 amino acids.

V and J are TRBV5-1 and TRBJ1-1; perhaps TRBD1 as D (6 bases). CDR3 length equals 17 residues. The germline V gene has CDR1 SGHRS and CDR2 YFSETQ. Trimming took off 0 bases at V and 3 bases at J, with 18 bases between the two ends. This CDR3 reads CASSLAGWAGVDTEAFF. CDR3 nucleotides: TGCGCCAGCAGCTTGGCTGGGTGGGCAGGGGTGGACACTGAAGCTTTCTTT. The entire variable domain, with the rest obtained from reference TRBV5-1 and TRBJ1-1, is as follows: KAGVTQTPRYLIKTRGQQVTLSCSPISGHRSVSWYQQTPGQGLQFLFEYFSETQRNKGNFPGRFSGRQFSNSRSEMNVSTLELGDSALYLCASSLAGWAGVDTEAFFGQGTRLTVV.

This chain links TRBV25-1 with TRBJ1-2, with D possibly TRBD1 on 5 matching bases. The CDR3 spans 15 residues. The ends were cut back, 3 bases at V and 0 bases at J, with 11 bases in the middle. Germline V CDR1 and CDR2: MGHDK, SYGVNS. CDR3 in amino acids: CASSDFGATNYGYTF. CDR3 sequence (DNA): TGTGCCAGCAGTGATTTTGGGGCCACTAACTATGGCTACACCTTC.

CDR3 amino acids: CASCASGGNTQYF. CDR3 nucleotide sequence: TGTGCCAGTTGCGCTAGCGGGGGAAATACGCAGTATTTT. The J gene is TRBJ2-3, the V gene TRBV19, with TRBD2 identical over 10 bases. The germline V gene encodes CDR1 LNHDA and CDR2 SQIVND (reference sequence). This CDR3 has 13 residues. V lost 8 bases and J lost 7; bases outside the gene matches: 6.

This rearrangement joins TRBV19 to TRBJ2-1; 10 bases agree with TRBD1. The germline gives CDR1 LNHDA, CDR2 SQIVND (reference sequence). V was pared by 5 bases and J by 7 bases, with 14 bases of the junction left unmatched. There are 17 residues in the CDR3. CDR3 DNA: TGTGCCAGTAGTTCCTACCCGGGACAGGGGCCCGTTAATGAGCAGTTCTTC. As protein: CASSSYPGQGPVNEQFF.

The genes are TRBV5-4 and TRBJ2-5, with TRBD2 matching 7 bases. CDR1 SGHNT and CDR2 YYREEE come from the germline V gene (reference sequence). V was pared by 6 bases and J by 2 bases, with 10 bases of the junction left unmatched. This CDR3 has 15 residues. CDR3 sequence (DNA): TGTGCCAGCAAATCGGAGCGGGACGAACAAGAGACCCAGTACTTC. It specifies CASKSERDEQETQYF.

The chain recombines TRBV20-1 with TRBJ2-1; 10 bases agree with TRBD2. The ends lost 3 bases at V and 4 bases at J; junction bases unmatched: 6. The germline V gene has CDR1 DFQATT and CDR2 SNEGSKA (reference sequence). The CDR3 sequence is 15 residues long. CDR3 nucleotides: TGCAGTGCTAGTCGAGCGGGAGGGGGGTACAATGAGCAGTTCTTC. It translates to CSASRAGGGYNEQFF.

The rearrangement uses TRBV25-1 and TRBJ1-1; 8 positions agree with TRBD1. With V trimmed by 8 bases and J by 1 base, 9 bases remained unmatched. Germline CDR1 is MGHDK and CDR2 is SYGVNS. The CDR3 is 15 residues long. In DNA, the CDR3 is TGTGCCAGCGCCGCAGGGGGCGCTGAGAACACTGAAGCTTTCTTT. Translating it yields CASAAGGAENTEAFF.

The chain recombines TRBV7-2 with TRBJ1-2; 7 bases are shared with TRBD1. Germline V CDR1 and CDR2: SGHTA, FQGNSA. With 5 bases clipped from V and 4 bases from J, the junction kept 10 bases outside the gene matches. The CDR3 has 15 residues. The CDR3 sequence: CASSEGQPDFYGYTF. CDR3 in DNA: TGTGCCAGCAGCGAGGGACAGCCGGACTTCTATGGCTACACCTTC.

J is TRBJ1-1 and V is TRBV27; D ambiguous. The germline gives CDR1 MNHEY, CDR2 SMNVEV (reference sequence). The CDR3 is 16 amino acids. The ends were cut back, 2 bases at V and 0 bases at J, with 13 bases in the middle. The CDR3 nucleotides are TGTGCCAGCAGTTTAATGTTCCGAGGAATGAACACTGAAGCTTTCTTT. This translates into CASSLMFRGMNTEAFF.

This chain joins TRBV11-2 and TRBJ1-4; D remains unclear. With 0 bases removed from V and 5 bases from J, the gap between germline ends came to 13 bases. The CDR3 totals 16 residues. Germline V gene lookup returns CDR1 SGHAT and CDR2 FQNNGV. CDR3 region: CASSLDRPGLNEKLFF. The CDR3 nucleotides are TGTGCCAGCAGCTTAGATAGGCCAGGACTAAATGAAAAACTGTTTTTT.

The chain uses TRBV9 and TRBJ2-2, with 8 bases lining up with TRBD1. The CDR3 covers 17 residues. Germline trimming cut 3 bases from V and 2 bases from J; bases unmatched to any gene: 9. Germline V gene lookup returns CDR1 SGDLS and CDR2 YYNGEE. Here the CDR3 DNA reads TGTGCCAGCAGCGCCCGTTCGACAGGGGCCAACACCGGGGAGCTGTTTTTT. It specifies CASSARSTGANTGELFF.

This chain connects TRBV24-1 to TRBJ2-7; perhaps TRBD1 as D (6 bases). This CDR3 has 12 residues. V gave up 7 bases and J gave up 3 bases, with 9 bases separating them. Germline lookup yields CDR1 KGHDR and CDR2 SFDVKD. The CDR3: CATSLQGYEQYF. For the CDR3, the DNA is TGTGCCACCAGCTTACAGGGCTACGAGCAGTACTTC.

The chain links TRBV5-5 to TRBJ1-6; D gene ambiguous. Trimming took off 5 bases at V and 4 bases at J, with 13 bases between the two ends. This CDR3 contains 15 residues. Per the germline V gene, CDR1 is SGHKS and CDR2 is YYEKEE (reference sequence). CDR3 DNA: TGTGCCAGCAGATTTGAGGCGGGTTATAATTCACCCCTCCACTTT. Translated, it gives CASRFEAGYNSPLHF.

The CDR3 spells CASSPLGDYGYTF. Here the CDR3 DNA reads TGTGCCAGCAGTCCCCTCGGGGACTATGGCTACACCTTC. The J gene is TRBJ1-2, the V gene TRBV28; D gene ambiguous. This CDR3 region has 13 residues. Trimming removed 5 bases from V and 3 bases from J, with 10 bases in between. Per germline, CDR1 MDHEN and CDR2 SYDVKM.

This clone was recorded only once. The gene calls are TRBV2 and TRBJ2-1, with TRBD1 matching over 10 bases. V lost 6 bases and J lost 7; bases outside the gene matches: 6. The CDR3 runs to 14 residues. Germline V lookup: CDR1 SNHLY, CDR2 FYNNEI. CDR3 DNA: TGTGCCAGCAGCACCGACAGGGGGCGGAATGAGCAGTTCTTC. Amino acid sequence: CASSTDRGRNEQFF.

The chain links TRBV5-1 to TRBJ1-4; D unclear. The CDR3 totals 14 residues. The V gene's germline CDR1 is SGHRS and CDR2 YFSETQ. V shed 3 bases and J shed 7 bases, with 13 bases lying between them. The DNA of the CDR3 is TGCGCCAGCAGCTCGGAGGGTCCGGGTGAAAAACTGTTTTTT. Residues: CASSSEGPGEKLFF.

In DNA, the CDR3 is TGTGCCAGCAGTTTACGCGGGCCCAAGTTCGTTTCTGGAAACACCATATATTTT. This gives the protein CASSLRGPKFVSGNTIYF. The chain links TRBV27 to TRBJ1-3; D gene unclear. Germline CDR1 reads MNHEY; CDR2 reads SMNVEV (reference sequence). V was trimmed by 2 bases and J by 1 base, leaving 18 bases between them. The CDR3 contains 18 residues.

The sample holds a few counts of this clone. V gene TRBV5-4 combines with J gene TRBJ2-1; TRBD2 agrees at 11 bases. This CDR3 is 16 amino acids long. Unmatched junction bases numbered 5, after V lost 1 base and J lost 5 bases. Germline assignment: CDR1 SGHNT and CDR2 YYREEE (reference sequence). The CDR3 is CASSLYLTSGNNEQFF. The CDR3 region has the DNA TGTGCCAGCAGCTTGTATTTGACTAGCGGGAACAATGAGCAGTTCTTC.